Listed below are T cell receptor beta chains from one sample, sequenced in a study of T cell repertoires in cytomegalovirus infection. TCRdb itself ran the reads through MiXCR, one entry per CDR3 protein. Among 110,000 to 150,000 distinct CDR3 sequences, about 31% were seen once, and the ten largest hold around 50%. No antigen has been identified for these receptors. This specimen consisted of CD8+ T cells from cultured PBMCs, obtained from culture after CMV antigen stimulation. These receptors came from a human donor in good health (CMV status not recorded). Some clones in this sample may be carry-over from other donors' samples. Both conserved end residues are part of each CDR3. A D gene is named only where the DNA matches it firmly. Clone size is given for some rows only: seen once, a few or many times, or a class if the clone is expanded.

CDR3 length,clone size,V gene,J gene,D gene,CDR3 protein,CDR3 DNA
17,NA,TRBV4-1,TRBJ1-3,TRBD1,CASSQEGTGLSGNTIYF,TGCGCCAGCAGCCAAGAGGGGACAGGCCTCTCTGGAAACACCATATATTTT
15,NA,TRBV3-1,TRBJ2-5,NA,CASSQGDGDEETQYF,TGTGCCAGCAGCCAAGGGGACGGGGACGAAGAGACCCAGTACTTC
16,NA,TRBV7-8,TRBJ1-5,NA,CASSRAERDSNQPQHF,TGTGCCAGCAGCCGAGCTGAACGGGATAGCAATCAGCCCCAGCATTTT
14,many,TRBV28,TRBJ1-4,NA,CASNEGWNNEKLFF,TGTGCCAGCAATGAAGGGTGGAATAATGAAAAACTGTTTTTT
13,NA,TRBV7-9,TRBJ2-7,NA,CASGNQGQYEQYF,TGTGCCAGCGGGAACCAGGGTCAATACGAGCAGTACTTC
14,few,TRBV7-6,TRBJ1-4,NA,CASSPGATNEKLFF,TGTGCCAGCAGCCCCGGGGCAACTAATGAAAAACTGTTTTTT
14,few,TRBV7-9,TRBJ2-5,NA,CASSLVATDETQYF,TGTGCCAGCAGCTTAGTTGCGACAGACGAGACCCAGTACTTC
12,NA,TRBV4-1,TRBJ2-3,NA,CASSQGGDTQYF,TGCGCCAGCAGCCAAGGGGGAGATACGCAGTATTTT
13,NA,TRBV5-4,TRBJ1-2,TRBD1,CASSGGTGYGYTF,TGTGCCAGCAGCGGCGGGACAGGCTATGGCTACACCTTC
16,NA,TRBV10-3,TRBJ2-1,TRBD2,CSISDLTSGGPGEQFF,TGTTCCATCAGTGACCTTACTAGCGGGGGGCCGGGTGAGCAGTTCTTC
16,few,TRBV4-1,TRBJ2-1,NA,CASSQGVGQFYNEQFF,TGCGCCAGCAGCCAAGGCGTCGGACAGTTTTACAATGAGCAGTTCTTC
16,few,TRBV4-2,TRBJ1-1,TRBD1,CASRGVSGTGVTEAFF,TGTGCCAGCAGGGGGGTATCCGGGACAGGGGTCACTGAAGCTTTCTTT
13,few,TRBV6-6,TRBJ1-5,NA,CASTAGRAQPQHF,TGTGCCAGCACGGCCGGGAGGGCTCAGCCCCAGCATTTT
13,many,TRBV7-2,TRBJ2-5,NA,CASSFEGGETQYF,TGTGCCAGCAGCTTCGAGGGGGGAGAGACCCAGTACTTC
20,NA,TRBV7-9,TRBJ2-2,NA,CASSSLPGQFLEHPTGELFF,TGTGCCAGCAGCTCTTTACCGGGACAATTTTTAGAACATCCCACCGGGGAGCTGTTTTTT
16,NA,TRBV4-1,TRBJ1-5,NA,CASSQEEVARNQPQHF,TGCGCCAGCAGCCAAGAAGAGGTCGCCCGCAATCAGCCCCAGCATTTT
16,NA,TRBV19,TRBJ2-1,NA,CASTLSMRHSYNEQFF,TGTGCCAGTACGCTTAGTATGAGGCATTCCTACAATGAGCAGTTCTTC
15,many,TRBV7-2,TRBJ2-6,NA,CASSFIWSGANVLTF,TGTGCCAGCAGCTTTATCTGGTCTGGGGCCAACGTCCTGACTTTC
13,NA,TRBV19,TRBJ2-7,NA,CASNDRSSYEQYF,TGTGCCAGTAACGACAGGTCCTCCTACGAGCAGTACTTC
15,NA,TRBV4-1,TRBJ1-6,TRBD1,CASSQVRQGWTPLHF,TGCGCCAGCAGCCAAGTCAGACAGGGGTGGACACCCCTCCACTTT
15,NA,TRBV19,TRBJ1-1,NA,CASSPLIGGNTEAFF,TGTGCCAGTAGCCCGTTAATAGGAGGTAACACTGAAGCTTTCTTT
15,many,TRBV2,TRBJ2-5,NA,CASSTPGTSQETQYF,TGTGCCAGCTCTACCCCCGGGACGAGCCAAGAGACCCAGTACTTC
11,NA,TRBV7-8,TRBJ1-3,NA,CASGQGVAIYF,TGTGCCAGCGGACAAGGGGTTGCCATATATTTT
14,NA,TRBV29-1,TRBJ1-2,TRBD1,CSVGTGDAVHGYTF,TGCAGCGTTGGGACAGGGGACGCTGTTCATGGCTACACCTTC
13,NA,TRBV12-5,TRBJ1-5,NA,CASALGGQQPQHF,TGTGCTAGTGCCTTGGGGGGGCAACAGCCCCAGCATTTT
15,NA,TRBV5-1,TRBJ1-4,TRBD1,CASSLGDSANEKLFF,TGCGCCAGCAGTTTAGGGGACAGCGCTAATGAAAAACTGTTTTTT
15,NA,TRBV11-3,TRBJ2-1,TRBD1,CASSEPGQAFNEQFF,TGTGCCAGCAGCGAACCGGGACAGGCCTTCAATGAGCAGTTCTTC
15,NA,TRBV4-1,TRBJ1-1,TRBD1,CASSLGQAASTEAFF,TGCGCCAGCAGCCTGGGACAGGCGGCTTCGACTGAAGCTTTCTTT
12,few,TRBV12-3/TRBV12-4,TRBJ2-7,NA,CASSPGWHEQYF,TGTGCCAGCAGTCCCGGGTGGCACGAGCAGTACTTC
16,NA,TRBV7-9,TRBJ1-2,NA,CASSSLSLDRFYGYTF,TGTGCCAGCAGCTCCCTATCCCTGGACAGATTCTATGGCTACACCTTC
16,NA,TRBV7-8,TRBJ2-1,TRBD2,CASSLVFSGGRDEQFF,TGTGCCAGCAGCTTAGTATTCAGCGGGGGGAGGGATGAGCAGTTCTTC
15,few,TRBV19,TRBJ2-3,NA,CASSIYPGGADTQYF,TGTGCCAGTAGTATATACCCCGGCGGCGCAGATACGCAGTATTTT
13,NA,TRBV6-8,TRBJ2-1,NA,CASSPTVVDEQFF,TGTGCCAGCAGTCCCACAGTAGTCGATGAGCAGTTCTTC
16,many,TRBV7-2,TRBJ1-6,NA,CASSFNTNVGGSPLHF,TGTGCCAGCAGCTTTAATACCAATGTGGGGGGTTCACCCCTCCACTTT
14,NA,TRBV12-3/TRBV12-4,TRBJ1-3,NA,CASRRADSGNTIYF,TGTGCCAGCAGGCGGGCCGACTCTGGAAACACCATATATTTT
16,NA,TRBV5-6,TRBJ2-1,NA,CASSLGQGVPYNEQFF,TGTGCCAGCAGCTTGGGTCAGGGAGTTCCCTACAATGAGCAGTTCTTC
19,few,TRBV7-9,TRBJ1-2,TRBD1,CASSPEWRLTGTGFYGYTF,TGTGCCAGCAGCCCTGAGTGGCGTCTAACCGGGACAGGCTTCTATGGCTACACCTTC
14,NA,TRBV7-4,TRBJ1-1,NA,CASSLFEGGPEAFF,TGTGCCAGCAGCTTATTCGAGGGGGGCCCTGAAGCTTTCTTT
14,NA,TRBV7-9,TRBJ1-1,NA,CASSFLDSYTEAFF,TGTGCCAGCAGCTTTTTGGACAGCTACACTGAAGCTTTCTTT
15,many,TRBV27,TRBJ2-5,NA,CASSPAGQPQETQYF,TGTGCCAGCAGTCCGGCGGGACAGCCTCAAGAGACCCAGTACTTC
19,NA,TRBV7-9,TRBJ2-4,TRBD2,CASSPHQGLADLAKNIQYF,TGTGCCAGCAGCCCTCATCAGGGACTAGCGGACCTAGCCAAAAACATTCAGTACTTC